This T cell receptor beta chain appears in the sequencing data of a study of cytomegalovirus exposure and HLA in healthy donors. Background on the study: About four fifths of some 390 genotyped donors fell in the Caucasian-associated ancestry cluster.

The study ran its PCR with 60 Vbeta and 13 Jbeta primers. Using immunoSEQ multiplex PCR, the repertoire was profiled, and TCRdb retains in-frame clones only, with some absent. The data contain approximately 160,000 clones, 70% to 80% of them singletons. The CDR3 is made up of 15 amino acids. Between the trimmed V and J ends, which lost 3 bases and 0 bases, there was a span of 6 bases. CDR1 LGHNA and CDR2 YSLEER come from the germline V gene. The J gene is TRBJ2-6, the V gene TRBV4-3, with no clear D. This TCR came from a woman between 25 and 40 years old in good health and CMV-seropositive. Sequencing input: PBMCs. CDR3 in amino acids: CASSQLYSGANVLTF. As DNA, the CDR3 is TGCGCCAGCAGCCAGCTCTACTCTGGGGCCAACGTCCTGACTTTC.